These 25 T cell receptor beta chains originate from one sample sequenced in a study of T cell repertoires in cytomegalovirus infection. TCRdb fed the reads into MiXCR, producing one record per CDR3 protein. The sample has under 300,000 distinct CDR3 sequences; about 12% are singletons. The material sequenced was PBMCs. The receptors here all came from a human donor in good health (CMV status not recorded). Some clones in this sample may be carry-over from other donors' samples.

This clonotype was counted ten times or more. The V call is TRBV6-1, the J call TRBJ1-1; a possible D gene is TRBD1 (5 bases). Between the trimmed V and J ends, which lost 5 bases and 1 base, there was a span of 14 bases. The CDR3 length is 15 residues. The germline gives CDR1 MNHNS, CDR2 SASEGT. The CDR3 sequence is CASSRLVGTNTEAFF. The CDR3 coding sequence is TGTGCCAGCAGTCGCCTCGTCGGGACGAACACTGAAGCTTTCTTT.

This clonotype was seen more than once but under ten times. V is TRBV20-1 and J is TRBJ1-2, with D unclear. The CDR3 extends over 11 amino acids. The germline gives CDR1 DFQATT, CDR2 SNEGSKA (reference sequence). Trimming removed 0 bases from V and 6 bases from J, with 5 bases in between. The CDR3 DNA reads TGCAGTGCTAGAGATCTCCATGGCTACACCTTC. Amino acid sequence: CSARDLHGYTF.

V and J are TRBV11-2 and TRBJ2-3, with a possible D match to TRBD2 (5 bases). With 8 bases removed from V and 0 bases from J, the gap between germline ends came to 15 bases. This CDR3 has 15 residues. Looked up from germline, CDR1 is SGHAT and CDR2 is FQNNGV. CDR3 region: CASGLWSSSTDTQYF. The CDR3 DNA reads as TGTGCCAGCGGACTTTGGAGCTCTAGCACAGATACGCAGTATTTT.

The V and J genes are TRBV6-2 or TRBV6-3 and TRBJ2-3; 13 bases agree with TRBD2. Germline V lookup: CDR1 MNHEY, CDR2 SVGEGT. V dropped 5 bases and J dropped 7; count of bases not matched to a gene: 6. CDR3 length equals 15 residues. Here the CDR3 DNA reads TGTGCCAGCAGTAGACTAGCGGGAGGAGAAAATACGCAGTATTTT. Amino acid sequence: CASSRLAGGENTQYF.

This clonotype has at least ten counts. This chain joins TRBV12-3 or TRBV12-4 and TRBJ1-1, with TRBD1 matching 7 bases. The length of the CDR3 is 14 residues. V was clipped by 8 bases and J by 4 bases; unmatched bases: 10. The DNA of the CDR3 is TGTGCCAGCCAGGGGGGGGGGGCGGGCACTGAAGCTTTCTTT. It translates to CASQGGGAGTEAFF.

The chain combines TRBV6-6 with TRBJ2-3; weak D call: TRBD1 (5 bases). The CDR3 runs to 14 residues. Germline CDR1 and CDR2: MNHNY and SVGAGI (reference sequence). V lost 6 bases and J 2 bases, leaving 12 bases between the germline ends. CDR3: CASSLQGITDTQYF. The CDR3 nucleotides are TGTGCCAGCAGCCTTCAGGGAATCACAGATACGCAGTATTTT.

This clonotype was found many times. The V and J genes are TRBV7-2 and TRBJ1-5, with TRBD1 matching over 8 bases. Germline CDR1 SGHTA, CDR2 FQGNSA. With V trimmed by 4 bases and J by 5 bases, 4 bases remained unmatched. The CDR3 loop spans 14 amino acids. Here the CDR3 reads CASSSDRGDQPQHF. The CDR3 DNA follows: TGTGCCAGCAGCTCAGACAGGGGAGATCAGCCCCAGCATTTT.

A word on this clonotype: A read error may explain this, as a much larger clone is one base away. The V gene is TRBV28, the J gene TRBJ2-2, with D perhaps TRBD2 (6 bases). V was trimmed by 10 bases and J by 7 bases, leaving 19 bases between them. The CDR3 runs 14 residues. Germline V gives CDR1 MDHEN, CDR2 SYDVKM. CDR3 in amino acids: CANRRDAEGGELFF. For the CDR3, the DNA is TGTGCCAACAGAAGGGACGCGGAGGGCGGGGAGCTGTTTTTT.

This clonotype was counted ten times or more. The V and J genes are TRBV7-3 and TRBJ2-5; D possibly corresponds to TRBD2 (7 bases). Germline V CDR1 and CDR2: SGHTA, FQGTGA. Trimming took 3 bases from V and 5 from J, leaving 13 bases between them. The CDR3 runs 14 residues. CDR3 DNA sequence: TGTGCCAGCAGCTTTGGAGGGGGGGCGGAGACCCAGTACTTC. It translates to CASSFGGGAETQYF.

The J gene is TRBJ2-5, the V gene TRBV10-3; 14 bases map to TRBD2. The CDR3 is 16 amino acids. The germline CDR1 and CDR2 sequences are ENHRY and SYGVKD. J gave up 5 bases and V 6 bases, and 8 bases lay outside the gene matches. CDR3 sequence: CAIREGLAGGGETQYF. The CDR3 DNA sequence: TGTGCCATCAGAGAAGGACTAGCGGGGGGCGGGGAGACCCAGTACTTC.

The sample holds many counts of this clonotype. The chain recombines TRBV7-2 with TRBJ2-7; TRBD1 matches at 12 bases. The length of the CDR3 is 15 residues. Trimming at V came to 5 bases and at J to 3 bases, leaving 5 bases not matched to a gene. CDR1 is SGHTA, CDR2 FQGNSA, per germline. The CDR3 reads CASSGRDRGRYEQYF. The CDR3 nucleotides read TGTGCCAGCAGCGGCCGGGACAGGGGGCGCTACGAGCAGTACTTC.

Many counts were recorded for this clonotype. The gene calls are TRBV5-1 and TRBJ2-5; 7 bases are shared with TRBD2. V was pared by 3 bases and J by 3 bases, with 5 bases of the junction left unmatched. Germline loops: CDR1 SGHRS, CDR2 YFSETQ. The CDR3 has 14 amino acids. In DNA, the CDR3 is TGCGCCAGCAGCTCAGCGGGAAGCGAAGAGACCCAGTACTTC. Translating it yields CASSSAGSEETQYF.

This clonotype was observed a single time. One junction end disagrees with the germline gene, perhaps due to a read error. Here the CDR3 reads CASSYSTREGDYSNQPKHF. As DNA, the CDR3 is TGTGCCAGCAGTTACTCGACCCGTGAGGGGGATTATAGCAATCAGCCCAAGCATTTT. The chain recombines TRBV6-2 or TRBV6-3 with TRBJ1-5; the D gene is possibly TRBD1 (6 bases). In germline, CDR1 is MNHEY, CDR2 SVGEGT. The CDR3 sequence is 19 residues long.

The rearrangement joins TRBV20-1 to TRBJ2-1, with TRBD2 as a possible D gene (6 bases). The germline CDR1 and CDR2 sequences are DFQATT and SNEGSKA (reference sequence). Trimming removed 8 bases from V and 7 bases from J, with 15 bases in between. The CDR3 runs to 12 residues. CDR3 in amino acids: CSTEGIQNEQFF. The CDR3 DNA reads TGCAGTACGGAGGGTATACAAAATGAGCAGTTCTTC.

This clonotype was picked up a small number of times. This chain uses TRBV10-3 with TRBJ2-7; TRBD2 agrees at 13 bases. The germline gives CDR1 ENHRY, CDR2 SYGVKD. This CDR3 spans 13 amino acids. Trimming cost V 10 bases and J 6 bases; bases outside gene matches: 6. CDR3 sequence (DNA): TGTGCCACTAGGACTAGCGGGAGCCCCGAGCAGTACTTC. Protein: CATRTSGSPEQYF.

The table lists this clonotype with many counts. The chain has TRBV7-2 and TRBJ1-1, with D possibly being TRBD1 (5 bases). Germline V gene lookup returns CDR1 SGHTA and CDR2 FQGNSA. V shed 2 bases and J shed 8 bases, with 15 bases lying between them. The CDR3 covers 14 residues. CDR3 protein: CASSLILSGGEAFF. CDR3 in DNA: TGTGCCAGCAGCTTAATCCTTTCCGGGGGGGAAGCTTTCTTT.

This clonotype was found a few times. The CDR3 sequence: CASRDRGLSSEAFF. For the CDR3, the DNA is TGTGCCTCAAGGGACAGGGGGCTATCTTCTGAAGCTTTCTTT. This sequence joins TRBV10-3 and TRBJ1-1; 12 bases match TRBD1. Germline CDR1 reads ENHRY; CDR2 reads SYGVKD. The CDR3 extends over 14 amino acids. V lost 11 bases, J lost 6 bases, and 10 bases stayed unmatched.

The chain recombines TRBV6-1 with TRBJ1-1, with D hard to call. This CDR3 has 14 amino acids. V shed 2 bases and J shed 4 bases, with 11 bases lying between them. The germline gives CDR1 MNHNS, CDR2 SASEGT. CDR3 nucleotide sequence: TGTGCCAGCAGTGAACCAGGATTAGGCACTGAAGCTTTCTTT. The encoded protein is CASSEPGLGTEAFF.

The sample holds many counts of this clonotype. The rearrangement joins TRBV2 to TRBJ2-7, with 9 nucleotides matching TRBD1. There are 17 residues in the CDR3. After removal of 5 bases from V and 6 bases from J, the junction contained 17 bases not matched to a gene. Germline V gives CDR1 SNHLY, CDR2 FYNNEI. This chain's CDR3 is CASSPGQGGPSFSEQYF. The DNA of the CDR3 is TGTGCCAGCAGTCCGGGACAGGGTGGACCCTCTTTCTCCGAGCAGTACTTC.

This clonotype was counted many times. The chain uses TRBV19 and TRBJ2-3, with 9 positions matching TRBD2. CDR1 and CDR2 from the germline V gene are LNHDA and SQIVND (reference sequence). With 5 bases clipped from V and 1 base from J, the junction kept 19 bases outside the gene matches. This CDR3 contains 20 residues. CDR3 coding DNA: TGTGCCAGTAGTGCGGCCGGTCGAGGCGGGGGGGGAGGACGCACAGATACGCAGTATTTT. Protein: CASSAAGRGGGGGRTDTQYF.

This clonotype was recorded many times. The gene calls are TRBV5-6 and TRBJ2-7, with unresolved D. Germline CDR1 and CDR2: SGHDT and YYEEEE. Trimming left V 0 bases short and J 6 bases short, with 16 bases between. The CDR3 totals 15 residues. Here the CDR3 DNA reads TGTGCCAGCAGCTTGGATGGGTCTGCTGGTTTCGAGCAGTACTTC. It yields the protein CASSLDGSAGFEQYF. Based on the CDR3 plus reference TRBV5-6 and TRBJ2-7, the full variable domain is DAGVTQSPTHLIKTRGQQVTLRCSPKSGHDTVSWYQQALGQGPQFIFQYYEEEERQRGNFPDRFSGHQFPNYSSELNVNALLLGDSALYLCASSLDGSAGFEQYFGPGTRLTVT.

In this sample, this clonotype turned up a few times. The chain links TRBV20-1 to TRBJ2-6; 9 bases agree with TRBD1. After removal of 1 base from V and 2 bases from J, the junction contained 12 bases not matched to a gene. CDR1 is DFQATT, CDR2 SNEGSKA, per germline (reference sequence). The CDR3 covers 19 residues. The CDR3 nucleotides are TGCAGTGCTAGAGCCGATCCCGGACAGGGGACTGCTGGGGCCAACGTCCTGACTTTC. Its translation: CSARADPGQGTAGANVLTF.

This clonotype is medium-sized within its sample. The chain has TRBV7-9 and TRBJ1-2; 8 bases fit TRBD1. From germline, CDR1 is SEHNR and CDR2 FQNEAQ (reference sequence). The CDR3 is 15 residues long. V shed 5 bases and J 2 bases; nucleotides not matched to a gene: 7. CDR3 DNA: TGTGCCAGCAGCCTCCCGGGACAGGAAAACTATGGCTACACCTTC. Amino acid sequence: CASSLPGQENYGYTF.

This clonotype occurred a few times. The rearrangement uses TRBV28 and TRBJ2-5; 9 bases map to TRBD1. Germline CDR1 is MDHEN and CDR2 is SYDVKM. The junction had 11 bases not matched to a gene; V was cut back by 4 bases and J by 5 bases. The CDR3 is 16 residues long. The CDR3 bases are TGTGCCAGCAGTTCACAGGGGGCTAAAACTATGGAGACCCAGTACTTC. Translating gives CASSSQGAKTMETQYF.

This clonotype was counted between two and nine times. This chain connects TRBV20-1 to TRBJ1-2; 9 bases map to TRBD1. CDR1 DFQATT and CDR2 SNEGSKA come from the germline V gene (reference sequence). This CDR3 comprises 13 residues. The ends lost 3 bases at V and 3 bases at J; junction bases unmatched: 2. The CDR3 sequence: CSASRTGDYGYTF. The CDR3 DNA sequence: TGCAGTGCTAGCAGGACAGGGGACTATGGCTACACCTTC.